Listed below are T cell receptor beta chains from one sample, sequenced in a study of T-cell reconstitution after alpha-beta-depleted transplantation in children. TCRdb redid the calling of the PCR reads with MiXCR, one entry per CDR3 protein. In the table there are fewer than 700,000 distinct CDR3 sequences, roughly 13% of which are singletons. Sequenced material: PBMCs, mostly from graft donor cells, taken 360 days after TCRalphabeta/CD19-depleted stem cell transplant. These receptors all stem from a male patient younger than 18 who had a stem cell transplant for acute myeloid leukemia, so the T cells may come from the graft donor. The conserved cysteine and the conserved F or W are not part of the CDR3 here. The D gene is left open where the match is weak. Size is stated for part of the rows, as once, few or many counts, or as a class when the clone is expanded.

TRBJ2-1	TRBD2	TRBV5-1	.	ASSLPLTSGGFNEQF
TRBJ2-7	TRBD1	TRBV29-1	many	SVGQKASYEQY
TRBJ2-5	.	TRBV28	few	ASSSGAQETQY
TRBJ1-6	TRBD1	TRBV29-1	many	SAGQGDSPLH
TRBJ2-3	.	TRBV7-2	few	ASSLGASRSDTQY
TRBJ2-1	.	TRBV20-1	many	SADGYSYNEQF
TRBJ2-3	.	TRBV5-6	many	ASSLAGLGSTDTQY
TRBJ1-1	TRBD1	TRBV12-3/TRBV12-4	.	ASSEWDREDTEAF
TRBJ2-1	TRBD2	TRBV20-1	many	SARDKTSGSLTYNEQF
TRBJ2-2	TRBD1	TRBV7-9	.	ASRRQGPNTGELF
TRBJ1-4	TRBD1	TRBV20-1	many	SAFQTGNEKLF
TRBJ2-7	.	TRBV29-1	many	SVEYVVGEQY
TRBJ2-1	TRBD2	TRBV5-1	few	ASSSRESNEQF
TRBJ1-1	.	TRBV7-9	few	ASSLAHGHKNTEAF
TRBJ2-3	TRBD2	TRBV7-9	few	ASSYLAGLSTDTQY
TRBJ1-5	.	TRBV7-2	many	ASSQGSGTNQPQH
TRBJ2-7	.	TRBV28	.	ASSLWTWREVSYEQY
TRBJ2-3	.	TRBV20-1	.	SASPHTDTQY
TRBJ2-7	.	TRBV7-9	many	ASSGYIYEQY
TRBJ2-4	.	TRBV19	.	ASSYGTAKNIQY
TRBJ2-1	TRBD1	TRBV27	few	ASSLVGQGKGERNNEQF
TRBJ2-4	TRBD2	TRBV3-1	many	ASSLNSGKSSQY
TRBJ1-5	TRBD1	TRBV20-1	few	SAHPGRGGNQPQH
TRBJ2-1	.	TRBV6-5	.	ASSSDYIDYEQF
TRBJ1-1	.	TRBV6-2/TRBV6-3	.	ASSWGLGTEAF
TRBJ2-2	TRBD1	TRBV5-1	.	ASSVGQGPIPSTGELF
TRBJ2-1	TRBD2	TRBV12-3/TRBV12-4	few	ASSLEYWGLAGGSSYNEQF
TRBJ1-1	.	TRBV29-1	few	SVDRGGPGTEAF
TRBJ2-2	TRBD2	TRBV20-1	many	SARGLVHGELF
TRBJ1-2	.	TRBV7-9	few	ASSLGLGGSYT
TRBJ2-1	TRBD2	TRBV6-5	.	ASSYSRGSGRRLGEQF
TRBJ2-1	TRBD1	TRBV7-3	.	ASSPTGRRNQSSYNEQF
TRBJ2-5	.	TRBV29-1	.	SVHYERLDAETQY
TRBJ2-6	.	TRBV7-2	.	ASSPWTVLSGTNVLT
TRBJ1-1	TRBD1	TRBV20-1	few	SATGGTEAF
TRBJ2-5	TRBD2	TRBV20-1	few	SARDPHPKAGGEQETQY
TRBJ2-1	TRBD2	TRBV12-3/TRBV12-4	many	ASSPRGGLEGNEQF
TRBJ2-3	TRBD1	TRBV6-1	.	ASSDWTGGTDTQY
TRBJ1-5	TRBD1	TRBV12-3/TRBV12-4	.	ASSPGTGANQPQH
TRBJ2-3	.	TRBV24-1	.	ATSDLRTDTQY
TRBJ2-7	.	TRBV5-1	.	ASRDFPTYEQY
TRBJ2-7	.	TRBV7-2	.	ASSLNRVDYEQY
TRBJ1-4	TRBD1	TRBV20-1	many	SARMATGTAEKLF
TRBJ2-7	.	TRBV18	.	ASSFSGTLTYEQY
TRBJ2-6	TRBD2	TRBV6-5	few	ASSYNGLAGGKGANVLT